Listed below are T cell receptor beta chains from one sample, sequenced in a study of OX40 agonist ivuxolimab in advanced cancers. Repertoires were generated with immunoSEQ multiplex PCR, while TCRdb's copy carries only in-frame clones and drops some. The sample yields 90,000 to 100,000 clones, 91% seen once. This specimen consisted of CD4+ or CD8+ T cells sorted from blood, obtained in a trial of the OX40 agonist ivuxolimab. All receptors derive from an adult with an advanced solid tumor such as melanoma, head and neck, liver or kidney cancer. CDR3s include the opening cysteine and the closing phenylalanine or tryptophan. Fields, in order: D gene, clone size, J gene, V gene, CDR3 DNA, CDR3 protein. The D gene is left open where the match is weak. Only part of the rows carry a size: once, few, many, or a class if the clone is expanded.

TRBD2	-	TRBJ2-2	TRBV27	TGTGCCAGCACACTAAGAGGTCTAGCGGGCCAGGTTCTGTCCGGGGAGCTGTTTTTT	CASTLRGLAGQVLSGELFF
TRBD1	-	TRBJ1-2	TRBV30	TGTGCCTGGAGACCGACCGGGACAGGGGTTTGGGGTGGCTACACCTTC	CAWRPTGTGVWGGYTF
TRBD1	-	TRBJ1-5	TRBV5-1	TGCGCCAGCAGCCAGGGGACAGGCAATCAGCCCCAGCATTTT	CASSQGTGNQPQHF
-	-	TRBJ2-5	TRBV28	TGTGCCAGCAGTGGCACACAAGAGACCCAGTACTTC	CASSGTQETQYF
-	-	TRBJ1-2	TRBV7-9	TGTGCCAGCAACCAGGCGATATCGGACAAGGTAGACTATGGCTACACCTTC	CASNQAISDKVDYGYTF
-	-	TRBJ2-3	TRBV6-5	TGTGCCAGCAGTTACTCCCCCTCTCCCTACACAGATACGCAGTATTTT	CASSYSPSPYTDTQYF
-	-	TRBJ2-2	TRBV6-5	TGTGCCAGCAGTGGAAACACCGGGGAGCTGTTTTTT	CASSGNTGELFF
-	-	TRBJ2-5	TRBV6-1	TGTGCCAGCAGTGAAGTCGGCCGGGGAGAGACCCAGTACTTC	CASSEVGRGETQYF
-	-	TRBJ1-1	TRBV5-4	TGTGCCAGCAGCTCGGACCTGAGGACAGTTGTGAACACTGAAGCTTTCTTT	CASSSDLRTVVNTEAFF
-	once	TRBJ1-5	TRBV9	TGTGCCAGCAGCGAAGGCCCTACAACGAGCAATCAGCCCCAGCATTTT	CASSEGPTTSNQPQHF
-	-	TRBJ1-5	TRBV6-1	TGTGCCAGCACCCATCGTAGCAATCAGCCCCAGCATTTT	CASTHRSNQPQHF
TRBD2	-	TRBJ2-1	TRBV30	TGTGCCTGGAACTTGGGGGGGATAAACAATGAGCAGTTCTTC	CAWNLGGINNEQFF
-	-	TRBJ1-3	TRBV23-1	TGCGCCAGCAGTCAGAAGGTAACTGCCCCTGGAAACACCATATATTTT	CASSQKVTAPGNTIYF
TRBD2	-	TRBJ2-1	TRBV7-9	TGTGCCAGCAGCTTTAGCGGGAGAGGTGAGCAGTTCTTC	CASSFSGRGEQFF
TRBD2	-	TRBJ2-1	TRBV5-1	TGCGCCAGCAGCTCTATAGCTAGCGGCTACAATGAGCAGTTCTTC	CASSSIASGYNEQFF
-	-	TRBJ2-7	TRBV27	TGTGCCAGCAGGGCTGGGACGACGACGGGGGAGCAGTACTTC	CASRAGTTTGEQYF
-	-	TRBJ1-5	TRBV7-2	TGTGCCAGCAGCTTAGCGCGTGGGTCCCATCAGCCCCAGCATTTT	CASSLARGSHQPQHF
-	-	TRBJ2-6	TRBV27	TGTGCCAGCAGTTTAGAGTCAGGTTGGGGCTCTGGGGCCAACGTCCTGACTTTC	CASSLESGWGSGANVLTF
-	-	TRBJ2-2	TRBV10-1	TGCGCCAGCAGGGAGGGGGGGGACACCGGGGAGCTGTTTTTT	CASREGGDTGELFF
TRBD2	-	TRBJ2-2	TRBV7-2	TGTGCCAGCAGCGGAACCTCGGGACTAGCCAGCGGGGAGCTGTTTTTT	CASSGTSGLASGELFF
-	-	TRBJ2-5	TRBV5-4	TGTGCCAGCAGCTTGCAAGGGCGTGGAGAGACCCAGTACTTC	CASSLQGRGETQYF
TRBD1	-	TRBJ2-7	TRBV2	TGTGCCAGCACCCTTGGACAGGGGACCTACGAGCAGTACTTC	CASTLGQGTYEQYF
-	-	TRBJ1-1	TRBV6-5	TGTGCCAGCAGTCCCCACCTTTCGAGGGTAGCTTTCTTT	CASSPHLSRVAFF
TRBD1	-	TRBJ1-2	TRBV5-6	TGTGCCAGCAGATACGGACAGGACTATGGCTACACCTTC	CASRYGQDYGYTF
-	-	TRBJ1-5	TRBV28	TGTGCCAGCAGTTTAACAGGGAACAATCAGCCCCAGCATTTT	CASSLTGNNQPQHF
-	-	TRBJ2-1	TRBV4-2	TGTGCCAGCAGCCAAGATCTAGTCGACCCCGTGAGGGGATACAACGGGCAGTTCTTC	CASSQDLVDPVRGYNGQFF
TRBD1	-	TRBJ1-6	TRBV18	TGTGCCAGCTCGCCGGGACAGGCCCTCAATTCACCCCTCCACTTT	CASSPGQALNSPLHF
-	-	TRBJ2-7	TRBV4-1	TGCGCCAGCAGCCAAGATTCAGGGGTGAGTACCTACGAGCAGTACTTC	CASSQDSGVSTYEQYF
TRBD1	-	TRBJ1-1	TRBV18	TGTGCCAGCTCACCACAGGGGGCGCGAAACACTGAAGCTTTCTTT	CASSPQGARNTEAFF
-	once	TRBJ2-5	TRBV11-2	TGTGCCAGCAGCTTAATTAGTGGGAGCCAAGAGACCCAGTACTTC	CASSLISGSQETQYF
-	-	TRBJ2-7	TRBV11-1	TGTGCCAGCAGCTTAGAGACACTCTACGAGCAGTACTTC	CASSLETLYEQYF
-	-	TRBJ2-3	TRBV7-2	TGTGCCAGCAGCGAAACCTACTCGAGAACAGATACGCAGTATTTT	CASSETYSRTDTQYF
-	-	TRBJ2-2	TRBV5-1	TGCGCCAGCAGCACCACAGGAGCGAACACCGGGGAGCTGTTTTTT	CASSTTGANTGELFF
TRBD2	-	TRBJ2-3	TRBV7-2	TGTGCCAGCAGAACAACTAGCGGGAGTTCAACAGATACGCAGTATTTT	CASRTTSGSSTDTQYF
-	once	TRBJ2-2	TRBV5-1	TGCGCCAGCAGCTTAGCGGGCACGAACACCGGGGAGCTGTTTTTT	CASSLAGTNTGELFF
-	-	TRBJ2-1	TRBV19	TGTGCCAGTAGGCTATCAGGGAAGCAGTTCTTC	CASRLSGKQFF
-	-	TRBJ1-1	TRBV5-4	TGTGCCAGCAGCTTATACCAGATCAACACTGAAGCTTTCTTT	CASSLYQINTEAFF
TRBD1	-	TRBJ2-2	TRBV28	TGTGCCAGCAGTCGGACAGGGCCACGAACCGGGGAGCTGTTTTTT	CASSRTGPRTGELFF
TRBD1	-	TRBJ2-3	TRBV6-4	TGTGCCAGCAGTGACTCGACAGGGAGCACAGATACGCAGTATTTT	CASSDSTGSTDTQYF
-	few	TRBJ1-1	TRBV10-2	TGCGCCAGCAGTGAGGCTGACGGGAGGAACACTGAAGCTTTCTTT	CASSEADGRNTEAFF
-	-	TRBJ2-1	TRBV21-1	TGTGCCAGCAGCAAAAGGACTAGCGGGAGGGACTCCTTAAACAATGAGCAGTTCTTC	CASSKRTSGRDSLNNEQFF
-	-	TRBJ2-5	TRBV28	TGTGCCAGCAGTAAAAGAGTTGGAGAGACCCAGTACTTC	CASSKRVGETQYF